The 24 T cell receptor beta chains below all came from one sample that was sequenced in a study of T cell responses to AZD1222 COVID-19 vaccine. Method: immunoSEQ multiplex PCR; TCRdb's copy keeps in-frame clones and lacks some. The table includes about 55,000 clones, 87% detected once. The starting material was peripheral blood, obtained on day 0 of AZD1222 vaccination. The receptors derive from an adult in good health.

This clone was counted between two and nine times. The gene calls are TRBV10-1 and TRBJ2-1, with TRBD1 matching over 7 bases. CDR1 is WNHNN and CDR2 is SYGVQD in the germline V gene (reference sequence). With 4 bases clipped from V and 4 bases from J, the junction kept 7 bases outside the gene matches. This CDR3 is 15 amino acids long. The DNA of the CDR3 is TGCGCCAGCAGTGTATCGGGACAGTCGTACAATGAGCAGTTCTTC. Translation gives CASSVSGQSYNEQFF.

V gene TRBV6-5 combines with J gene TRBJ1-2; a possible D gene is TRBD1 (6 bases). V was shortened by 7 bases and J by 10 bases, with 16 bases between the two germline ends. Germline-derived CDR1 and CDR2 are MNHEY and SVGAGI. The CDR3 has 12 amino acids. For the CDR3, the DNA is TGTGCCAGCATTGGGTGGGGGGCGGCCTACACCTTC. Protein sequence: CASIGWGAAYTF.

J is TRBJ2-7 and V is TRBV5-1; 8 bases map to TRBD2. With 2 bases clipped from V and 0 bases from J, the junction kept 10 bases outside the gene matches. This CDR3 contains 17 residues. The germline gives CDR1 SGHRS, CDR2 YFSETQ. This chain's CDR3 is CASSLTSGGEPSYEQYF. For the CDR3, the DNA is TGCGCCAGCAGCTTAACGTCGGGGGGGGAACCCTCCTACGAGCAGTACTTC.

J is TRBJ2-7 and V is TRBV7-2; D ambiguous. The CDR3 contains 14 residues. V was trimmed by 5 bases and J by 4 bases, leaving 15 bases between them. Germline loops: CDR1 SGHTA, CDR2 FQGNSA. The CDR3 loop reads CASSTRHSGYEQYF. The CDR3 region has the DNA TGTGCCAGCAGCACCCGCCATTCCGGTTACGAGCAGTACTTC.

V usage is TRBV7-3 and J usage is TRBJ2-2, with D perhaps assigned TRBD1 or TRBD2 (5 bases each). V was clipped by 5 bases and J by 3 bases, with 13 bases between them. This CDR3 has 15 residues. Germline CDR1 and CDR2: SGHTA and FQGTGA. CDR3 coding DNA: TGTGCCAGCAGCGCCTTAGGGACCTACACCGGGGAGCTGTTTTTT. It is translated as CASSALGTYTGELFF. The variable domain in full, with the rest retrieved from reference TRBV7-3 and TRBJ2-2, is GAGVSQTPSNKVTEKGKYVELRCDPISGHTALYWYRQSLGQGPEFLIYFQGTGAADDSGLPNDRFFAVRPEGSVSTLKIQRTERGDSAVYLCASSALGTYTGELFFGEGSRLTVL.

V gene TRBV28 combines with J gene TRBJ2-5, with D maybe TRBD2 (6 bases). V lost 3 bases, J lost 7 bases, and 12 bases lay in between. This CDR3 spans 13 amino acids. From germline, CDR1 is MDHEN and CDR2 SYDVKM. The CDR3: CASSLGGLATQYF. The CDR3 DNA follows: TGTGCCAGCAGTTTGGGGGGATTAGCGACCCAGTACTTC.

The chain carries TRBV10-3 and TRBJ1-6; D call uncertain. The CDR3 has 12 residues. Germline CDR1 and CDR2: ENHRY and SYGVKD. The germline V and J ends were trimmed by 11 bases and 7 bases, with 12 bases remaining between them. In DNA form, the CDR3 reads TGTGCCTCACTCGGAGGAAATTCACCCCTCCACTTT. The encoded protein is CASLGGNSPLHF.

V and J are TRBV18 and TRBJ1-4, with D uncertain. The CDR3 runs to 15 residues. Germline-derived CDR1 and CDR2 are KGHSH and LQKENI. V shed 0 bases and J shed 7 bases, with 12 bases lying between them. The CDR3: CASSPPSGRGEKLFF. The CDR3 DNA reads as TGTGCCAGCTCACCACCATCGGGTAGAGGTGAAAAACTGTTTTTT.

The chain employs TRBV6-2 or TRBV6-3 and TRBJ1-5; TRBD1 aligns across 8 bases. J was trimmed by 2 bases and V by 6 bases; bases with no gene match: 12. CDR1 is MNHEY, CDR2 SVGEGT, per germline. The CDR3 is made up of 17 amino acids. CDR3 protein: CASSPRPGGQGNQPQHF. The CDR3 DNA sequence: TGTGCCAGCAGCCCTCGTCCAGGGGGCCAGGGCAATCAGCCCCAGCATTTT.

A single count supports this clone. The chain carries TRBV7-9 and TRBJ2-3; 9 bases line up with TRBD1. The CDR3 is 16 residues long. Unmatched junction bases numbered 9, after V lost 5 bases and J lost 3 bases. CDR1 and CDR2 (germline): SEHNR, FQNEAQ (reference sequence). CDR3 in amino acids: CASSPTRQGGTDTQYF. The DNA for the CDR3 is TGTGCCAGCAGCCCGACCAGACAGGGGGGGACAGATACGCAGTATTTT.

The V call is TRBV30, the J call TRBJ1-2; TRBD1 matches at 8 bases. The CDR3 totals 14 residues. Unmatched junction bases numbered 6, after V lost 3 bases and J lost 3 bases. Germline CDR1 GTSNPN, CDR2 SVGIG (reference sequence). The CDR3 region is CAWSQPDRDYGYTF. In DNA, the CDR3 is TGTGCCTGGAGCCAACCGGACAGGGACTATGGCTACACCTTC.

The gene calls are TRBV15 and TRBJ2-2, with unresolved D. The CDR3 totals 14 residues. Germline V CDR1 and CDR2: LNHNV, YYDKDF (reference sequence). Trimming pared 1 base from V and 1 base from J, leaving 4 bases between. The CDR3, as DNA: TGTGCCACCAGCAGAGGACAGAACACCGGGGAGCTGTTTTTT. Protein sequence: CATSRGQNTGELFF.

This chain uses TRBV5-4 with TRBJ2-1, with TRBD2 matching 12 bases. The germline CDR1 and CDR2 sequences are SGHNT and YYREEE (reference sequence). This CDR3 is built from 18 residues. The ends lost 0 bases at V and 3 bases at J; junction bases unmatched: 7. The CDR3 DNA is TGTGCCAGCAGCTTGGCCCCGACTAGCGGGGGCCTCTACAATGAGCAGTTCTTC. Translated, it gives CASSLAPTSGGLYNEQFF.

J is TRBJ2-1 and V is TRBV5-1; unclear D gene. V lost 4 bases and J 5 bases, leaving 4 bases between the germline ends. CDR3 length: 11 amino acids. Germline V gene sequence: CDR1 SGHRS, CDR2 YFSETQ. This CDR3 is CASSTDNEQFF. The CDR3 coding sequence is TGCGCCAGCAGCACCGACAATGAGCAGTTCTTC.

The CDR3 bases are TGTGCCAGCAGTTTATGGACAGGGAATGAGCAGTTCTTC. It specifies CASSLWTGNEQFF. V usage is TRBV28 and J usage is TRBJ2-1; the match to TRBD1 covers 7 bases. Germline assignment: CDR1 MDHEN and CDR2 SYDVKM. V was clipped by 0 bases and J by 7 bases; unmatched bases: 0. CDR3 size: 13 residues.

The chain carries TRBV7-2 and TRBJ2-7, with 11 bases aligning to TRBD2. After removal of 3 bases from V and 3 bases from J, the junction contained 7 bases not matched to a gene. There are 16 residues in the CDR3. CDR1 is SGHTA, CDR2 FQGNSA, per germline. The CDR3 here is CASSFLAGGLHYEQYF. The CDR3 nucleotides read TGTGCCAGCAGCTTTCTAGCGGGGGGACTACACTACGAGCAGTACTTC.

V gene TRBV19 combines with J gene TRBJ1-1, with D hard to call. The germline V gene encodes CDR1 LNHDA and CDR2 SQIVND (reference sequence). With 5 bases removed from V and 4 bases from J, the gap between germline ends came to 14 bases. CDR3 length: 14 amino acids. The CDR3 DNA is TGTGCCAGTAGTGGCAGACTTTCCCCCACTGAAGCTTTCTTT. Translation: CASSGRLSPTEAFF.

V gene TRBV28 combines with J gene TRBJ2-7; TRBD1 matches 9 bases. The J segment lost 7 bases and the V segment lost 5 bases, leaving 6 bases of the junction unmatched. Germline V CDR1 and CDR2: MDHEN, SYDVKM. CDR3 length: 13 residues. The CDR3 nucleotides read TGTGCCAGCAGTGGGACAGGGTGGAGAGAGCAGTACTTC. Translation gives CASSGTGWREQYF.

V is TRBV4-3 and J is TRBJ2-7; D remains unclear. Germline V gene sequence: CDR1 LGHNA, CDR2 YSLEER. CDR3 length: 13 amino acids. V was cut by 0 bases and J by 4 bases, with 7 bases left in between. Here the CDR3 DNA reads TGCGCCAGCAGCCAAGATAGACCTTACGAGCAGTACTTC. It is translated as CASSQDRPYEQYF.

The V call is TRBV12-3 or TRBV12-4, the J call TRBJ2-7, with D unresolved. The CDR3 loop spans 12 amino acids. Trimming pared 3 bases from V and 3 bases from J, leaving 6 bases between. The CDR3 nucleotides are TGTGCCAGCAGTTTCGGCTTCTACGAGCAGTACTTC. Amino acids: CASSFGFYEQYF.

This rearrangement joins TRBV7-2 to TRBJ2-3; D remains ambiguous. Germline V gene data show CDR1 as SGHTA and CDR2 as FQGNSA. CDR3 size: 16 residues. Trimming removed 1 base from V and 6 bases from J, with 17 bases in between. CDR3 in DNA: TGTGCCAGCAGCTTAGGCGGCCGGGCGGCGGCGGATACGCAGTATTTT. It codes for CASSLGGRAAADTQYF.

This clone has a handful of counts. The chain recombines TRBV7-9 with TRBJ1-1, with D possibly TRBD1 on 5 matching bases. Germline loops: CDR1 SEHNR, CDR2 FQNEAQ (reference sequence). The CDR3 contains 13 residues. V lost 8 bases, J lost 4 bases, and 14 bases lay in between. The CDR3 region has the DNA TGTGCCAGCCAATCGACTGGGGGCACTGAAGCTTTCTTT. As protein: CASQSTGGTEAFF.

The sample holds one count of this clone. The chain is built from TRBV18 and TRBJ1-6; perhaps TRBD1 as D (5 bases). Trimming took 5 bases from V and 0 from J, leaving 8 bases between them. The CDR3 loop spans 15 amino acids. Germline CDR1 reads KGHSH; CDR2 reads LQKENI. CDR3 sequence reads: CASSDSISYNSPLHF. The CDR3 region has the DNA TGTGCCAGCTCAGACAGCATCTCCTATAATTCACCCCTCCACTTT.

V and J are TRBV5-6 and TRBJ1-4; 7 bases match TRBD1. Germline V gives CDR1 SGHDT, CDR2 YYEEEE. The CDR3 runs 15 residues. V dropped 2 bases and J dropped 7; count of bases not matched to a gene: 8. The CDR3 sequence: CASSFTGEGIEKLFF. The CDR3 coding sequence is TGTGCCAGCAGCTTCACAGGGGAGGGGATTGAAAAACTGTTTTTT.